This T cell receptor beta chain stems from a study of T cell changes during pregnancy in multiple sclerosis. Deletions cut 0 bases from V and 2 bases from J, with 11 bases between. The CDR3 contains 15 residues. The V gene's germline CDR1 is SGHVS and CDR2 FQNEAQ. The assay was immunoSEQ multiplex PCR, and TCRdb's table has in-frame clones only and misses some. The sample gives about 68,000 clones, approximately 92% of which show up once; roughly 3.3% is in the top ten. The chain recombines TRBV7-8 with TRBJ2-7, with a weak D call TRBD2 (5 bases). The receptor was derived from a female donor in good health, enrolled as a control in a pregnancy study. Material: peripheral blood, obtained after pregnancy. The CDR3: CASSLAAGGPYEQYF. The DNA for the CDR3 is TGTGCCAGCAGCTTAGCTGCAGGAGGTCCCTACGAGCAGTACTTC.